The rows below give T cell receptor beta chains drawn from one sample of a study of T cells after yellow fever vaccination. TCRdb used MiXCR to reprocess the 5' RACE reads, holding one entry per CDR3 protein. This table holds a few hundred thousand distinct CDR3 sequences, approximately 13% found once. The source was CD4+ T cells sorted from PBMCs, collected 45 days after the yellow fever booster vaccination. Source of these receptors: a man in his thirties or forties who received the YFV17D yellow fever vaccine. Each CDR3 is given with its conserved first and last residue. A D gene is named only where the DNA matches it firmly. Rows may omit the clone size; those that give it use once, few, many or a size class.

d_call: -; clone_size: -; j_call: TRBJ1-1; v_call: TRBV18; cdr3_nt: TGTGCCAGCTCACCACTAGGGGAATGGGACACTGAAGCTTTCTTT; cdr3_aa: CASSPLGEWDTEAFF
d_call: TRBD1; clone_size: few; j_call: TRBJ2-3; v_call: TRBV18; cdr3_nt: TGTGCCAGCTCACCACGGCAGGGGGACACAGATACGCAGTATTTT; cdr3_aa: CASSPRQGDTDTQYF
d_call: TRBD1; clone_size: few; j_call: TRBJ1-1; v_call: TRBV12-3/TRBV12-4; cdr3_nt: TGTGCCAGCAGTTTAAGGGACAGGGGCAAGACTGAAGCTTTCTTT; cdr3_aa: CASSLRDRGKTEAFF
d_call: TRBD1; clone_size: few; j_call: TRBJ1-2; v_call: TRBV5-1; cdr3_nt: TGCGCCAGCAGCTTGGATCCAGGGGGCCGTTATGGCTACACCTTC; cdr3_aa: CASSLDPGGRYGYTF
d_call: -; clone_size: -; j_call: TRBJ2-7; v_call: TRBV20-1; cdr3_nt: TGCAGTGCCCCAGCTGGCCGACGGTTCCACGAGCAGTACTTC; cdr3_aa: CSAPAGRRFHEQYF
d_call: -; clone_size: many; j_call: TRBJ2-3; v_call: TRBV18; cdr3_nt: TGTGCCAGCTCACCACAAACGACTAGAATAACAGATACGCAGTATTTT; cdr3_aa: CASSPQTTRITDTQYF
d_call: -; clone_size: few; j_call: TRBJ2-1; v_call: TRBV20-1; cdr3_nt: TGCAGTGCTCCGGACCTCGATGAGCAGTTCTTC; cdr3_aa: CSAPDLDEQFF
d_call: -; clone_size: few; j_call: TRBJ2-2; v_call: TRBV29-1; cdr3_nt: TGCAGCGCTAGACAGGGAGGCGCGAACACCGGGGAGCTGTTTTTT; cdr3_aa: CSARQGGANTGELFF
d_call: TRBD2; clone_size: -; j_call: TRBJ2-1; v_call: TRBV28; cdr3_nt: TGTGCCAGCAGTGGTCCTAGCGGAACTTTCTACAATGAGCAGTTCTTC; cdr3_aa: CASSGPSGTFYNEQFF
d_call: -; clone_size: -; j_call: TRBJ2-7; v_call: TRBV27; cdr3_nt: TGTGCCAGCAGTCGGTATGGGGGAGGAGGTTGGTACGAGCAGTACTTC; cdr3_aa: CASSRYGGGGWYEQYF